This TCR beta chain was sequenced in a study of OX40 agonist ivuxolimab in advanced cancers. In the study overall: Patients were infused with ivuxolimab every 2 weeks at 0.01 to 10 mg/kg.

Trimming took off 6 bases at V and 1 base at J, with 12 bases between the two ends. The CDR3 runs to 14 residues. In germline, CDR1 is MNHEY, CDR2 SVGAGI. Here immunoSEQ multiplex PCR was the method, and the copy in TCRdb shows in-frame clones only, minus some. The profile shows approximately 79,000 clones, about 90% of them singletons. This sequence joins TRBV6-5 and TRBJ2-5; TRBD2 is a possible D gene (5 bases). The specimen comprised CD4+ or CD8+ T cells sorted from blood, sampled in a trial of the OX40 agonist ivuxolimab. The clonotype comes from an adult with an advanced solid tumor such as melanoma, head and neck, liver or kidney cancer. CDR3 sequence: CASSYRTGQETQYF. As DNA, the CDR3 is TGTGCCAGCAGCTACCGGACTGGCCAAGAGACCCAGTACTTC.